Below are 21 T cell receptor beta chains sequenced from a single sample in a study of molecular identifiers for immune sequencing clone quantification. TCRdb passed the PCR reads through MiXCR, listing each CDR3 protein once. The sample has some 680,000 distinct CDR3 sequences, roughly 25% seen once. The sample consisted of naive CD8+ T cells from blood, with Jurkat cell RNA spiked in. Specified subset: FACS-sorted CD8+CD4-CCR7+CD45RA+ naive T cells. These receptor sequences come from a human donor in good health. Some libraries in this study had Jurkat cell RNA spiked in.

In the case of this clonotype: A read error may explain this, as a much larger clone is one base away. J is TRBJ2-6 and V is TRBV27, with D tentatively TRBD2 (6 bases). V dropped 5 bases and J dropped 1 base, with 12 bases sitting between them. This CDR3 region has 16 residues. CDR1 and CDR2 (germline): MNHEY, SMNVEV (reference sequence). The CDR3 DNA reads TGTGCCAGCAGTACTCCACGGGGGTCTGGGGCCAACGTCCTGACTTTC. Translating gives CASSTPRGSGANVLTF.

Details on this clonotype: An end of the junction does not agree with germline; a read error may underlie this. The V call is TRBV9, the J call TRBJ2-3; D gene ambiguous. CDR1 SGDLS and CDR2 YYNGEE come from the germline V gene. The CDR3 length is 13 residues. For the CDR3, the DNA is TGTGCCAGCAGCCAGTCCGGTGACGCTCCGCAGTCTTTT. Translated: CASSQSGDAPQSF.

In regard to this clonotype: A much larger clone lies one base from this, so it may be a read error. This chain uses TRBV28 with TRBJ2-7; D call uncertain. Germline V gives CDR1 MDHEN, CDR2 SYDVKM. This CDR3 spans 12 amino acids. The CDR3 DNA sequence: TGTTCCAGCAGTGATCCTCGGACCGAGCAGTACTTC. As protein: CSSSDPRTEQYF.

This chain uses TRBV12-3 or TRBV12-4 with TRBJ2-3, with 13 bases lining up with TRBD2. The V and J ends lost 6 bases and 5 bases, in that order; junction bases with no gene match: 5. The CDR3 has 15 amino acids. The CDR3 protein is CASSLRLAGGDTQYF. CDR3 coding DNA: TGTGCCAGCAGCTTAAGACTAGCGGGGGGAGATACGCAGTATTTT.

This clonotype was seen ten or more times. The chain carries TRBV29-1 and TRBJ2-2, with 8 nucleotides matching TRBD1. Trimming cost V 7 bases and J 4 bases; bases outside gene matches: 5. The CDR3 runs to 13 residues. The germline CDR1 and CDR2 sequences are SQVTM and ANQGSEA. Here the CDR3 DNA reads TGCAGCGGGACAGGGAAGGCCACCGGGGAGCTGTTTTTT. This sequence encodes CSGTGKATGELFF.

This clonotype was recorded at least ten times. The chain combines TRBV6-6 with TRBJ2-3; D gene unclear. Per the germline V gene, CDR1 is MNHNY and CDR2 is SVGAGI (reference sequence). The CDR3 length is 12 residues. The V gene lost 0 bases and the J gene lost 6 bases, with 4 bases spanning the gap. The CDR3 loop reads CASSYSKDTQYF. The DNA of the CDR3 is TGTGCCAGCAGTTACTCGAAGGATACGCAGTATTTT.

About this clonotype: A much larger clone differs from this one at a single base, so this may be a read error. The chain carries TRBV5-6 and TRBJ1-1, with D possibly matching TRBD1 (6 bases). CDR1 is SGHDT, CDR2 YYEEEE, per germline. This CDR3 has 15 residues. CDR3 nucleotide sequence: TGTGTCAGCAGCTTTGGGGTGGGGGGCGTTACTGAAGCTTTCTTT. This encodes CVSSFGVGGVTEAFF.

This clonotype was counted a few times. This rearrangement joins TRBV30 to TRBJ2-5, with D possibly TRBD1 on 6 matching bases. The germline V gene has CDR1 GTSNPN and CDR2 SVGIG (reference sequence). This CDR3 has 13 amino acids. The V and J ends lost 5 bases and 5 bases respectively, with 15 bases between them. This chain's CDR3 is CAWEGVLGETQYF. DNA of the CDR3: TGTGCCTGGGAGGGGGTATTGGGGGAGACCCAGTACTTC.

Worth noting for this clonotype: Since a much larger clone is just one base distant, this may be a read error. The CDR3 carries no conserved terminal phenylalanine or tryptophan, so it likely arises from a read error. The V call is TRBV12-3 or TRBV12-4, the J call TRBJ1-2; D remains unclear. The CDR3 consists of 13 residues. Between the trimmed V and J ends, which lost 0 bases and 4 bases, there was a span of 6 bases. CDR3 in DNA: TGTGCCAGCAGTTTAGCCAGTAGCTATGGCTACACCCTC. This gives the protein CASSLASSYGYTL.

With regard to this clonotype: This may come from a read error, since a much larger clone is one base off. The chain is built from TRBV5-3 and TRBJ2-5; maybe TRBD1 (5 bases). TRBV5-3 has ORF status, its function being uncertain. There are 14 residues in the CDR3. Here the CDR3 DNA reads TGTGCCAGCAGCTTGGTATTAGGGGTTGAGACCCAGTACTTC. Translating it yields CASSLVLGVETQYF.

The table lists this clonotype with many counts. The chain joins TRBV28 to TRBJ1-5, with TRBD1 matching 8 bases. After removal of 6 bases from V and 3 bases from J, the junction contained 7 bases not matched to a gene. The CDR3 contains 15 residues. Germline CDR1 and CDR2: MDHEN and SYDVKM. The CDR3 nucleotides read TGTGCCAGCAGGCTACAGGGGGTCACCAATCAGCCCCAGCATTTT. Protein: CASRLQGVTNQPQHF.

Only a few counts were recorded for this clonotype. The chain has TRBV4-1 and TRBJ2-1, with 8 bases that match TRBD2. In germline, CDR1 is MGHRA, CDR2 YSYEKL. V dropped 3 bases and J dropped 0; count of bases not matched to a gene: 4. The CDR3 sequence is 16 residues long. The CDR3 loop reads CASSHLGTSSYNEQFF. CDR3 DNA: TGCGCCAGCAGCCACCTAGGGACTAGCTCCTACAATGAGCAGTTCTTC.

This clonotype was found many times. The chain links TRBV10-3 to TRBJ2-7; D perhaps matches TRBD2 (6 bases). This CDR3 comprises 11 residues. CDR1 and CDR2 from the germline V gene are ENHRY and SYGVKD. Trimming left V 4 bases short and J 6 bases short, with 7 bases between. As DNA, the CDR3 is TGTGCCATCAGTGTGCGGGGCGAGCAGTACTTC. Protein product: CAISVRGEQYF.

In the case of this clonotype: An end of the junction does not agree with germline; a read error may underlie this. The rearrangement links TRBV7-2 to TRBJ2-7; possibly TRBD1 for D (5 bases). This CDR3 contains 13 residues. Germline V gene sequence: CDR1 SGHTA, CDR2 FQGNSA. This CDR3 reads CASSLLGAHERYF. Written as DNA, the CDR3 is TGTGCCAGCAGCCTCTTAGGGGCTCACGAGCGGTACTTC.

As to this clonotype: A read error may explain this, as a much larger clone is one base away. V and J are TRBV28 and TRBJ2-7, with a tentative D call TRBD1 (5 bases). The CDR3 runs 15 residues. V was cut by 2 bases and J by 2 bases, with 13 bases left in between. The germline V gene has CDR1 MDHEN and CDR2 SYDVKM. The CDR3 DNA sequence: TGTGCCAGCAGTTTAAGGGGCTCATTGACCTACGAGCAGTACTTC. It codes for CASSLRGSLTYEQYF.

The chain couples TRBV30 to TRBJ2-7; 7 bases are a match to TRBD2. The germline gives CDR1 GTSNPN, CDR2 SVGIG (reference sequence). This CDR3 has 13 amino acids. Trimming took 3 bases from V and 3 from J; bases not matched to a gene: 5. CDR3 sequence reads: CAWRVGGGYEQYF. The CDR3 DNA sequence: TGTGCCTGGAGAGTGGGGGGGGGCTACGAGCAGTACTTC.

Note on this clonotype: It may be a read error: a sequence one base away is much more abundant. This chain uses TRBV29-1 with TRBJ1-5, with a possible D match to TRBD1 (6 bases). Trimming took 7 bases from V and 2 from J, leaving 24 bases between them. The CDR3 is 17 amino acids. CDR1 and CDR2 (germline): SQVTM, ANQGSEA. The CDR3 spells CSANPGRGAFGNQPQHF. The CDR3 DNA is TGCAGCGCAAACCCGGGACGGGGGGCCTTTGGCAATCAGCCCCAGCATTTT.

The chain links TRBV19 to TRBJ2-3; no clear D gene. CDR1 is LNHDA and CDR2 is SQIVND in the germline V gene (reference sequence). CDR3 length: 17 residues. V dropped 1 base and J dropped 0 bases, with 14 bases sitting between them. CDR3 residues: CASSIALGPVSTDTQYF. The CDR3 bases are TGTGCCAGTAGTATAGCCCTTGGCCCCGTTAGCACAGATACGCAGTATTTT.

Points on this clonotype: A read error may explain this, as a much larger clone is one base away. This sequence joins TRBV6-2 or TRBV6-3 and TRBJ2-5; 8 nucleotides align to TRBD2. There are 13 residues in the CDR3. CDR1 and CDR2 (germline): MNHEY, SVGEGT. CDR3 region: CVSGAGVQETQYF. The DNA for the CDR3 is TGTGTCAGCGGAGCGGGGGTACAAGAGACCCAGTACTTC.

This clonotype was seen a handful of times. This chain links TRBV30 with TRBJ2-7; unclear D gene. Per germline, CDR1 GTSNPN and CDR2 SVGIG (reference sequence). The CDR3 has 10 residues. The V and J ends lost 5 bases and 5 bases respectively, with 7 bases between them. The chain's CDR3 is CAWEENEQYF. In nucleotides, the CDR3 is TGTGCCTGGGAAGAAAACGAGCAGTACTTC.

The V and J genes are TRBV4-3 and TRBJ1-5, with a tentative D call TRBD1 (5 bases). The CDR3 spans 15 residues. V lost 0 bases, J lost 10 bases, and 16 bases lay in between. Germline CDR1 is LGHNA and CDR2 is YSLEER. The CDR3 region is CASSQDWDDVEPQHF. For the CDR3, the DNA is TGCGCCAGCAGCCAAGATTGGGACGACGTTGAACCCCAGCATTTT.